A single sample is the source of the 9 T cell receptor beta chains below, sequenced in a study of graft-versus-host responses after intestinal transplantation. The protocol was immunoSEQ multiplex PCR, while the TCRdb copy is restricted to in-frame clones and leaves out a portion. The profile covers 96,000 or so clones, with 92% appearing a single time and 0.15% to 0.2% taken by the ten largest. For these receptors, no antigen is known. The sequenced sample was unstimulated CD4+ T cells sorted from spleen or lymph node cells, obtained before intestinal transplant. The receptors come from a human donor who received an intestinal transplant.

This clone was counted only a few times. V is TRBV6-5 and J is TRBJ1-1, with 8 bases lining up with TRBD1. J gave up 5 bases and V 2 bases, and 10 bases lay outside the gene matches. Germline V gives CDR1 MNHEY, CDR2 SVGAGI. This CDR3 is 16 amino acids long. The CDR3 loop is CASSYDRSTGETEAFF. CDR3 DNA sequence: TGTGCCAGCAGTTACGACAGATCGACAGGGGAGACTGAAGCTTTCTTT.

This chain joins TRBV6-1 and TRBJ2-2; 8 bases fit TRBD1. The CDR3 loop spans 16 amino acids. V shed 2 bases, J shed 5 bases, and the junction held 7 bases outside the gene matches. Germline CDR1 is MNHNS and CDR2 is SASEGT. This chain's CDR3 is CASSEYRTGGTGELFF. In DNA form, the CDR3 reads TGTGCCAGCAGTGAATATCGAACAGGGGGAACCGGGGAGCTGTTTTTT.

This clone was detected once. The CDR3 DNA is TGTGCCAGTAGTACCCTGGACAGGGGGAACACTGAAGCTTTCTTT. It translates to CASSTLDRGNTEAFF. V usage is TRBV19 and J usage is TRBJ1-1, with 9 bases identical to TRBD1. There are 15 residues in the CDR3. The germline V gene has CDR1 LNHDA and CDR2 SQIVND (reference sequence). Losses at the gene ends were 4 bases for V and 1 base for J; bases not matched to a gene: 4.

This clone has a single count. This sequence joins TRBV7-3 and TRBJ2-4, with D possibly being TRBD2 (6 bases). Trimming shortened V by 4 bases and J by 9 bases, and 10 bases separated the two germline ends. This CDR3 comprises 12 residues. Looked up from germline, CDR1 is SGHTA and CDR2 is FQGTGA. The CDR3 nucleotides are TGTGCCAGCAGCTCCTTGGGAGGCATTCAGTACTTC. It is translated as CASSSLGGIQYF.

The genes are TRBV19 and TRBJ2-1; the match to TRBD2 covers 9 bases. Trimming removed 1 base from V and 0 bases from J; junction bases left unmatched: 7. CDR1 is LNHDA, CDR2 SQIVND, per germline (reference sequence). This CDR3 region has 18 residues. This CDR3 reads CASSIALAGPSSYNEQFF. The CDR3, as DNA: TGTGCCAGTAGTATAGCCCTAGCGGGGCCCTCCTCCTACAATGAGCAGTTCTTC.

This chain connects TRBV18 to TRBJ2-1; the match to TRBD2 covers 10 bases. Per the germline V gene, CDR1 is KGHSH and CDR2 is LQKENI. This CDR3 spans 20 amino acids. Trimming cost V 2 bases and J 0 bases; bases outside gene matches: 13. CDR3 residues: CASSPVLTSGIRSSYNEQFF. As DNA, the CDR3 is TGTGCCAGCTCACCAGTCTTAACTAGCGGGATAAGGAGCTCCTACAATGAGCAGTTCTTC.

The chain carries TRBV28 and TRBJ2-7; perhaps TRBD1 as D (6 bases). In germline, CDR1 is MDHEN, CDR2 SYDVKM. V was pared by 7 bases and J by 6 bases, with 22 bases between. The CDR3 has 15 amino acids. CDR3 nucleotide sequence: TGTGCCAGCAACTCCGGCTCGGCAGGGGAAAGCGAGCAGTACTTC. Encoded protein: CASNSGSAGESEQYF. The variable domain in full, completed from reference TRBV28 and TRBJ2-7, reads DVKVTQSSRYLVKRTGEKVFLECVQDMDHENMFWYRQDPGLGLRLIYFSYDVKMKEKGDIPEGYSVSREKKERFSLILESASTNQTSMYLCASNSGSAGESEQYFGPGTRLTVT.

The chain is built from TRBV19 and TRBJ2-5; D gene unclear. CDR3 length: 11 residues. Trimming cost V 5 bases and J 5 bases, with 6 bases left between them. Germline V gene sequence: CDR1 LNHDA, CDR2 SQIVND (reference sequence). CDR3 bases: TGTGCCAGTAGTTTGAGGGAGACCCAGTACTTC. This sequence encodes CASSLRETQYF.

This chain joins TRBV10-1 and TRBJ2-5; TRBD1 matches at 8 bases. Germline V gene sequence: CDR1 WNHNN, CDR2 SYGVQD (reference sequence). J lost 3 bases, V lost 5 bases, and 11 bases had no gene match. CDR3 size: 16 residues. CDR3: CASSKNGTGEEETQYF. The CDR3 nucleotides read TGCGCCAGCAGTAAAAATGGGACAGGCGAAGAAGAGACCCAGTACTTC.